This entry concerns a single T cell receptor beta chain. The antigen is not known. The germline gives CDR1 LNHNV, CDR2 YYDKDF (reference sequence). The V end was cut by 5 bases, the J end by 1 base, with 8 bases between. The CDR3 totals 13 residues. The record originates from a study of cytomegalovirus exposure and HLA in healthy donors. Broader study findings: In an earlier analysis, most TCR beta V segments were productive about 87% or about 30% of the time.

Each donor was healthy, and each was a bone marrow donor. Primers for the PCR totalled 60 Vbeta and 13 Jbeta. The assay was immunoSEQ multiplex PCR, and TCRdb's table has in-frame clones only and misses some. Among 150,000 to 200,000 clones listed, 70% to 80% were seen once. The clonotype originates from a young man in good health and CMV-seronegative. The chain couples TRBV15 to TRBJ1-1; maybe TRBD1 (6 bases). The sequencing sample was made of PBMCs. The CDR3 DNA reads as TGTGCCACCAGCCCACAGGGGAACACTGAAGCTTTCTTT. It yields the protein CATSPQGNTEAFF.